This T cell receptor (beta chain) was obtained from a study of response to subunit inactivated influenza vaccine. Study-wide points: A suggestion made by the authors is that each seasonal influenza vaccination recruits few new T cells.

CDR3 length: 12 amino acids. The V gene lost 2 bases and the J gene lost 4 bases, with 8 bases spanning the gap. Germline CDR1 is DFQATT and CDR2 is SNEGSKA (reference sequence). As to this clonotype: Its antigen is not identified.

TCRdb reprocessed the RT-PCR reads via MiXCR and lists one record per CDR3 protein. This table holds under 850,000 distinct CDR3 sequences, 18% found once. This specimen was PBMCs from blood, taken around 5 days after vaccination. The chain links TRBV20-1 to TRBJ2-5; D might be TRBD2 (6 bases). The sequence came from a man aged 45-65 years who received an inactivated influenza vaccine. The CDR3 sequence: CSARLAPETQYF. As DNA, the CDR3 is TGCAGTGCTAGACTAGCGCCAGAGACCCAGTACTTC.